The T cell receptor beta chain under discussion was sequenced for a study of T-cell memory formation after mild COVID-19 (dated by TCRdb to about 2021). Background for the entire study: TCR sequence clusters from the two donors were found to be largely donor specific. In a couple of donors, T-cell clones that expanded and contracted after mild COVID-19 were followed by sequencing TCRalpha and TCRbeta repertoires longitudinally. Two young, previously healthy adult volunteers made up the cohort, one male and one female. Broader findings and caveats from the paper: Contracting CD4+ clones turned up mainly in the CM and EM memory subsets, whereas EMRA was where CD8+ clones were enriched. Some responding clones were detected in pre-infection memory, which suggested that pre-existing cross-reactive memory T cells had joined the SARS-CoV-2 response. From day 15 to 85, contracting clones showed balanced CD4/CD8 phenotypes, whereas a second wave of clones that expanded from day 15 to 37 leaned towards CD4+. The study included only a couple of mild cases, and larger cohorts that include severe cases with pre-infection samples were judged to be necessary. SARS-CoV-2 specificity of the second-wave clones peaking on day 37 was not confirmed.

Data came from an Illumina NovaSeq 6000. cDNA libraries for TCRalpha and TCRbeta were prepared by 5'RACE using constant-segment primers, with sample barcodes and unique molecular identifiers added. Trizol reagent was used to extract RNA from every sample. The libraries were amplified in two PCR steps, and the second step added a second sample barcode and Illumina TruSeq adapters. The libraries were sequenced on an Illumina NovaSeq using 2 x 150 bp paired-end reads. Per the original workflow: With migec v1.2.7, reads were demultiplexed and then collapsed into UMI-guided consensus sequences. Using mixcr v2.1.11, UMI consensuses were aligned to TRA and TRB V and J templates and then assembled into clonotypes. A clonotype was counted as expanded or contracted only when both edgeR and NoisET called the clonotype significant, with the noise models trained on biological replicates. edgeR calls used a false discovery rate-adjusted p below 0.01 and a log2 fold-change threshold of 1. As an exploratory analysis of dynamics, PCA with hierarchical clustering was applied to max-normalized trajectories of the 1000 most abundant clonotypes. Separately sequenced CD4+ and CD8+ repertoires were used to assign a CD4 or CD8 phenotype to each responding clone. TCRdb trimmed public reads at Q25 via fastp, called clones via MiXCR and kept in-frame beta chains. Rows with one shared CDR3 protein collapse into an entry with the most common genes and DNA. The V and J calls come from TCRdb's annotation, not from the publication. In all, the sample holds 170,000 or so distinct CDR3 sequences, and about a fifth of those were seen once. The ten largest clones add up to roughly 23% of the sample.

According to the germline V gene (reference sequence), CDR1 reads SEHNR and CDR2 reads FQNEAQ. The CDR3 holds 16 amino acids from the cysteine to the phenylalanine. Here the CDR3 DNA is all that survives: 48 bases in frame from base 1. The germline V and J ends show losses of 2 bases and 2 bases respectively, and no gene match explains 7 bases of the junction. PBMCs were isolated by Ficoll-Paque density gradient centrifugation. The table lists this clonotype with a few counts. This clone's antigen is unknown. No base-level quality is on record; no much larger clone is a single base apart. This sequence originates from an adult woman who had mild COVID-19 (a few samples of this study predate the infection). The sample titles of this study are shuffled in the database, so cell type and time point are left out; the donor was told from shared clones. The chain couples TRBV7-9 to TRBJ1-1, with 8 central nucleotides matching TRBD1. Sequenced input: PBMCs or a T cell subset sorted from them (not recorded which). The CDR3 sequence is CASSLPGTGRNTEAFF. The DNA sequence follows: TGTGCCAGCAGCTTACCCGGGACAGGCAGAAACACTGAAGCTTTCTTT.